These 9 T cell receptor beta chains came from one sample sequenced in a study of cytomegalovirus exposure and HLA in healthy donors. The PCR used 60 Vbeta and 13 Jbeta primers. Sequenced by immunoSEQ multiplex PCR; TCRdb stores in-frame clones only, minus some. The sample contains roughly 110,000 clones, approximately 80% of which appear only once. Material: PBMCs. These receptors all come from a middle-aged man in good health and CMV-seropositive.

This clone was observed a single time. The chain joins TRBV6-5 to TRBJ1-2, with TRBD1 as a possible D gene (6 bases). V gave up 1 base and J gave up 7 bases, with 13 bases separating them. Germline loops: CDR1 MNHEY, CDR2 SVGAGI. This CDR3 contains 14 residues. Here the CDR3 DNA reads TGTGCCAGCAGTTACTATTCGGGACAATCTGGCTACACCTTC. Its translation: CASSYYSGQSGYTF.

Here the CDR3 DNA reads TGTGCCAGCAGTTTATCTTGGACAGGGTCCCACGAGCAGTACTTC. Translated, it gives CASSLSWTGSHEQYF. The genes are TRBV27 and TRBJ2-7, with 8 bases fitting TRBD1. CDR1 and CDR2 (germline): MNHEY, SMNVEV (reference sequence). Unmatched junction bases numbered 6, after V lost 0 bases and J lost 5 bases. The CDR3 length is 15 residues.

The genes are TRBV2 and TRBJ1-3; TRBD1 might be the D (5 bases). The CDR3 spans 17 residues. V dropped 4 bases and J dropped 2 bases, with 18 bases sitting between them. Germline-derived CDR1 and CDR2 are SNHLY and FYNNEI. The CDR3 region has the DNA TGTGCCAGCAGTGTAGGGGTCTGGGCAGAAGCTGGAAACACCATATATTTT. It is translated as CASSVGVWAEAGNTIYF.

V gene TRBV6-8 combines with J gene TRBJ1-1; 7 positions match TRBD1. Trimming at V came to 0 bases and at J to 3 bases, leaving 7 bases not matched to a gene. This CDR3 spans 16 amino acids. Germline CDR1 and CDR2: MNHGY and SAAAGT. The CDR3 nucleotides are TGTGCCAGCAGTTACTCGCCCTACAGGGGCGACACTGAAGCTTTCTTT. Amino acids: CASSYSPYRGDTEAFF.

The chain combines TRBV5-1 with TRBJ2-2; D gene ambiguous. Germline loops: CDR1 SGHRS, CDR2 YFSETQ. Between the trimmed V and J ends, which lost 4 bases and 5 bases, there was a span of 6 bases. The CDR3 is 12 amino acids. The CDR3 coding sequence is TGCGCCAGCAGCCCTAGGACCGGGGAGCTGTTTTTT. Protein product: CASSPRTGELFF.

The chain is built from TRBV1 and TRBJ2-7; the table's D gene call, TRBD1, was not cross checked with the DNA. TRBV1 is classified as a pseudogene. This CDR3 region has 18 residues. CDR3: CTSSHPPSRTGTSYEQYF. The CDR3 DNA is TGCACCAGCAGCCATCCTCCCTCCCGGACAGGGACCTCCTACGAGCAGTACTTC.

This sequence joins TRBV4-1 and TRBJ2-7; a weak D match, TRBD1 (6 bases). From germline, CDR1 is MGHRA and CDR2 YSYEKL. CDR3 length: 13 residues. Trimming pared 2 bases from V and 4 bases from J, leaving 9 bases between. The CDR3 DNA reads TGCGCCAGCAGCCAAACAGGGTCTTACGAGCAGTACTTC. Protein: CASSQTGSYEQYF.

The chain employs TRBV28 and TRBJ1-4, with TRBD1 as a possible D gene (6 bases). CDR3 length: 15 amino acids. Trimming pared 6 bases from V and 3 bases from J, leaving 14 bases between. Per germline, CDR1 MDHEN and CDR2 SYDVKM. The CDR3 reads CASSRRTVSNEKLFF. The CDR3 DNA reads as TGTGCCAGCAGCCGAAGGACAGTTTCTAATGAAAAACTGTTTTTT. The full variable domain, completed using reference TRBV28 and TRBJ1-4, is DVKVTQSSRYLVKRTGEKVFLECVQDMDHENMFWYRQDPGLGLRLIYFSYDVKMKEKGDIPEGYSVSREKKERFSLILESASTNQTSMYLCASSRRTVSNEKLFFGSGTQLSVL.

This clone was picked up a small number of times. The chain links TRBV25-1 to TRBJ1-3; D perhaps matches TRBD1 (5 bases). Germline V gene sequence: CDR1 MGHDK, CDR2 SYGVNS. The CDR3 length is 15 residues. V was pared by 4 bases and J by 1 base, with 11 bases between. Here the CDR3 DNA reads TGTGCCAGCAGTGTGGCAGGGTTATCTGGAAACACCATATATTTT. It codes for CASSVAGLSGNTIYF.